The rows below give T cell receptor beta chains drawn from one sample of a study of T-cell reconstitution after alpha-beta-depleted transplantation in children. TCRdb redid the calling of the PCR reads with MiXCR, one entry per CDR3 protein. The table has about 900,000 distinct CDR3 sequences, roughly 29% seen once. The sample consisted of PBMCs, mostly from graft donor cells, taken 360 days after TCRalphabeta/CD19-depleted stem cell transplant. These receptors were collected from a boy younger than two who had a stem cell transplant for SCID, so the T cells may come from the graft donor. CDR3s include the opening cysteine and the closing phenylalanine or tryptophan. The order of the fields is clone size, D gene, V gene, J gene, CDR3 DNA, CDR3 protein. The D gene is left open where the match is weak. Clone sizes are given selectively: once, few, many, or a class where the clone is expanded.

NA	NA	TRBV6-5	TRBJ1-1	TGTGCCAGCAGTTACCCACCAGCAATGAACACTGAAGCTTTCTTT	CASSYPPAMNTEAFF
medium-sized	TRBD1	TRBV5-6	TRBJ2-2	TGTGCCAGCAGCCCACTGGGACAGCAACATACCGGGGAGCTGTTTTTT	CASSPLGQQHTGELFF
NA	NA	TRBV5-5	TRBJ1-3	TGTGCCAGCAGCGTTGAGGGGGTCTCCGGAAACACCATATATTTT	CASSVEGVSGNTIYF
few	NA	TRBV6-5	TRBJ2-6	TGTGCCAGCAGTTACTCGGGGCCGGGGGCCAACGTCCTGACTTTC	CASSYSGPGANVLTF
NA	NA	TRBV14	TRBJ2-1	TGTGCCAGCAGCCAGGACACCATTCCCCAAGGTTTTCAGTTCTTC	CASSQDTIPQGFQFF
many	NA	TRBV11-3	TRBJ2-1	TGTGCCAGCAGCTTAGATAGGCGGAACAATGAGCAGTTCTTC	CASSLDRRNNEQFF
few	NA	TRBV15	TRBJ2-3	TGTGCCACCAGCGGGGGTCAGACCCGCACAGATACGCAGTATTTT	CATSGGQTRTDTQYF
few	NA	TRBV29-1	TRBJ2-5	TGCAGCTCCCGGGCCCCATGGGAGACCCAGTACTTC	CSSRAPWETQYF
few	NA	TRBV4-1	TRBJ2-5	TGCGCCAGCAGCCAAGCTTTGAAGAACCTCCAAGAGACCCAGTACTTC	CASSQALKNLQETQYF
few	NA	TRBV5-5	TRBJ2-1	TGTGCCAGCAGCTTGGTTGTCCCCTTTACAAATGAGCAGTTCTTC	CASSLVVPFTNEQFF
NA	NA	TRBV12-3/TRBV12-4	TRBJ1-2	TGTGCCAGCAGTCCGCGGGGGTGGGATGGCTACACCTTC	CASSPRGWDGYTF
NA	TRBD2	TRBV5-1	TRBJ2-3	TGCGCCAGCACTAGCGGGGGGGCCCCCGATACGCAGTATTTT	CASTSGGAPDTQYF
NA	TRBD1	TRBV6-6	TRBJ2-5	TGTGCCAGCAGCGACAGGGAAGAGACCCAGTACTTC	CASSDREETQYF
few	TRBD1	TRBV18	TRBJ2-3	TGTGCCAGCTCACCTGACTCGGGAGTCGGACAGGGGTGTTTT	CASSPDSGVGQGCF
NA	TRBD2	TRBV20-1	TRBJ2-1	TGCAGTGCTCGGGAGGCCCTCCTCTCCTACAATGAGCAGTTCTTC	CSAREALLSYNEQFF
NA	TRBD2	TRBV12-3/TRBV12-4	TRBJ2-3	TGTGCCAGCAGTCAAAACCTAGGCGGGGGGGCCAAGGGCACAGATACGCAGTATTTT	CASSQNLGGGAKGTDTQYF
few	NA	TRBV5-1	TRBJ2-3	TGCGCCAGCAGCTTGCATCCATTGGCGGATACGCAGTATTTT	CASSLHPLADTQYF
few	TRBD1	TRBV7-6	TRBJ2-7	TGTGCCAGCAGCTTAGCGCTGCCACAGGGGCTCTACGAGCAGTACTTC	CASSLALPQGLYEQYF
few	TRBD1	TRBV2	TRBJ1-1	TGTGCCAGCAGTGGGACAGGGGGCTTCACTGAAGCTTTCTTT	CASSGTGGFTEAFF
few	TRBD1	TRBV12-3/TRBV12-4	TRBJ1-3	TGTGCCAGCAGTCCGGGGGACAGGTCCTCTGGAAACACCATATATTTT	CASSPGDRSSGNTIYF
NA	TRBD1	TRBV20-1	TRBJ2-1	TGCAGTGCTAAGGGGGACAGGGGCCCCTACAATGAGCAGTTCTTC	CSAKGDRGPYNEQFF
NA	NA	TRBV5-1	TRBJ2-3	TGCGCCAGCAGCTTGCTGCCAGTATTAGATACGCAGTATTTT	CASSLLPVLDTQYF
NA	NA	TRBV5-1	TRBJ2-4	TGCGCCAGCAGCTTGGGGGGCCCCATGGACATTCAGTACTTC	CASSLGGPMDIQYF
few	TRBD2	TRBV6-2/TRBV6-3	TRBJ2-4	TGTGCCAGCAGCCCCGCCGGGAGGAGCGAAAACATTCAGTACTTC	CASSPAGRSENIQYF
few	TRBD2	TRBV27	TRBJ2-1	TGTGCCAGCAGTGGAGCGGGGGGCGGGGAGCAGTTCTTC	CASSGAGGGEQFF
few	TRBD2	TRBV5-6	TRBJ2-5	TGTGCCAGCAGCCCAGGACTAGTGAAGGCCCAGTACTTC	CASSPGLVKAQYF
NA	NA	TRBV6-2/TRBV6-3	TRBJ1-1	TGTGCCAGCAGTTACTCGACCGCCAGGGTCGGCACTGAAGCTTTCTTT	CASSYSTARVGTEAFF
NA	NA	TRBV7-9	TRBJ1-1	TGTGCCAGCAGCAGCTTAGCTTTTTGGGGGGAAAACACTGAAGCTTTCTTT	CASSSLAFWGENTEAFF
NA	NA	TRBV12-3/TRBV12-4	TRBJ2-1	TGTGCCAGCTCCTTGAGGGAAATGGATGAGCAGTTCTTC	CASSLREMDEQFF
NA	NA	TRBV5-1	TRBJ2-3	TGCGCCAGCAGCCGGGGCTCACAGCTTAGCACAGATACGCAGTATTTT	CASSRGSQLSTDTQYF
few	NA	TRBV10-3	TRBJ2-1	TGTGCCATCACCGGGAATGGTCGCGAGCAGTTCTTC	CAITGNGREQFF
many	NA	TRBV10-3	TRBJ2-3	TGTGCCATCAGACCGACGGGGTCCACAGATACGCAGTATTTT	CAIRPTGSTDTQYF
many	TRBD1	TRBV6-2/TRBV6-3	TRBJ2-5	TGTGCCAGCAGTTCCGGGACAGCCCAAGAGACCCAGTACTTC	CASSSGTAQETQYF
many	NA	TRBV4-2	TRBJ1-1	TGTGCCAGCAGCCAAGGGAGATACACTGAAGCTTTCTTT	CASSQGRYTEAFF
NA	NA	TRBV29-1	TRBJ1-1	TGCAGCGGTGCAGCTTTCATGAACACTGAAGCTTTCTTT	CSGAAFMNTEAFF
few	NA	TRBV4-3	TRBJ1-2	TGCGCCAGCAGCCAAGATCTGATTTCTTCCTATGGCTACACCTTC	CASSQDLISSYGYTF
many	NA	TRBV27	TRBJ2-7	TGTGCCAGCAGTTTAGGGCAGGTCTACGAGCAGTACTTC	CASSLGQVYEQYF
NA	TRBD1	TRBV28	TRBJ2-4	TGTGCCAGCAGTTTTCAGGGGGCGCAGACGCACATTCAGTACTTC	CASSFQGAQTHIQYF
NA	TRBD1	TRBV24-1	TRBJ2-3	TGTGCCACCAGTCCGTGGACAGGGGGTATTCGGGATACGCAGTATTTT	CATSPWTGGIRDTQYF
few	TRBD2	TRBV7-2	TRBJ2-2	TGTGCCAGCAGCTTAGCGGCGCGGGGGGCCAACACCGGGGAGCTGTTTTTT	CASSLAARGANTGELFF
many	NA	TRBV7-7	TRBJ2-1	TGTGCCAGCAGCCAAAAAGGGCCAGGGGTGGATGAGCAGTTCTTC	CASSQKGPGVDEQFF
NA	TRBD1	TRBV28	TRBJ2-5	TGTGCCAGCAGCGTCGAAGGACAGGGGGGCTCAGAGACCCAGTACTTC	CASSVEGQGGSETQYF
NA	TRBD2	TRBV6-1	TRBJ2-1	TGTGCCAGCAGGGGTGAACCCAGGACTAGATCCCATGAGCAGTTCTTC	CASRGEPRTRSHEQFF
many	NA	TRBV6-2/TRBV6-3	TRBJ2-7	TGTGCCAGCAGTTACTCTTCCGGGTCCTACGAGCAGTACTTC	CASSYSSGSYEQYF
NA	NA	TRBV20-1	TRBJ2-1	TGCAGTGCTAGAGGCCCCATCAACAATGAGCAGTTCTTC	CSARGPINNEQFF
NA	NA	TRBV10-2	TRBJ2-1	TGCGCCAGCCTCCGGGACACATACAATGAGCAGTTCTTC	CASLRDTYNEQFF
once	TRBD1	TRBV7-8	TRBJ2-3	TGTGCCAGCAGCTTAGTAATTACAGGGGGCATCGTCACAGATACGCAGTATTTT	CASSLVITGGIVTDTQYF
few	NA	TRBV7-3	TRBJ2-5	TGTGCCAGCAGTTGGGGAGGGACAGCTCAAGAGACCCAGTACTTC	CASSWGGTAQETQYF
NA	NA	TRBV5-4	TRBJ2-5	TGTGCCAGCAGCTTGGCCCCGGGACTCCAAGAGACCCAGTACTTC	CASSLAPGLQETQYF
few	NA	TRBV20-1	TRBJ2-3	TGCAGTGCGCGACAGGCCCATCGGGGTACGCAGTATTTT	CSARQAHRGTQYF
few	TRBD1	TRBV20-1	TRBJ2-7	TGCAGTGCTAGAAGGGACAGGGCGTCCGAGCAGTACTTC	CSARRDRASEQYF
few	NA	TRBV12-5	TRBJ2-5	TGTGCTAGTGGTTCAAGCTCCCAAGAGACCCAGTACTTC	CASGSSSQETQYF
few	NA	TRBV20-1	TRBJ2-3	TGCAGTGCCAGGGGTTTCGAAGGACAATCCACAGATACGCAGTATTTT	CSARGFEGQSTDTQYF
NA	NA	TRBV12-3/TRBV12-4	TRBJ2-5	TGTGCCAGCAGATCAGGGTTCGGGACCCAGTACTTC	CASRSGFGTQYF